The clone carrying this T cell receptor beta chain occurred once. What it recognizes is unknown. The sample is drawn from a study of shared clonotypes between healthy human individuals. Overall study: CD4 naive cells filled three plates per donor, CD4 memory three, CD8 naive two and CD8 memory one.

This table comes from immunoSEQ multiplex PCR, and its TCRdb copy is limited to in-frame clones, with some not included. The table has about 1 million clones, approximately 70% seen once. The CDR3 is 13 residues long. The V and J ends lost 8 bases and 1 base respectively, with 11 bases between them. Germline values: CDR1 WNHNN, CDR2 SYGVQD (reference sequence). Broader study findings: It was observed that 5% to 6.5% of naive CD4 clonotypes were shared across several donors. Naive subsets typically showed greater estimated richness than memory subsets. Investigators collected only blood, and repertoires in tissues likely differ.

J is TRBJ1-1 and V is TRBV10-1, with a possible D match to TRBD1 (5 bases). The specimen sequenced was memory CD4+ T cells sorted from blood. Noted subset: CD45RA-negative fraction. This receptor was taken from a man between 18 and 29 years old in good health. CDR3 residues: CASQGDKNTEAFF. The CDR3 DNA reads TGCGCCAGCCAAGGGGATAAGAACACTGAAGCTTTCTTT.